Sequencing of this TCR beta chain was carried out in a study of shared clonotypes between healthy human individuals (dated by TCRdb to the early 2020s). Regarding the research as a whole: A couple of women and a few men aged 18 to 49 years were included in the cohort. Each donor's leukapheresis produced roughly between roughly 0.85 and 10 billion PBMCs. For each donor, CD4 naive and CD4 memory were each given three plates, CD8 naive was given two plates, and CD8 memory was given one plate. To estimate repertoire size and how much clonotype sharing occurs between individuals, the study deeply sequenced the blood TCR repertoires of several healthy adults. To increase sequencing depth and limit assay-specific biases, different laboratories used diverse techniques to prepare libraries and sequence TCR repertoires. What the study reported, not specific to this receptor: Across a handful of donors, about 4.5% of naive CD4, around 3.5% of naive CD8, roughly 2.2% of memory CD4, and roughly 0.4% of memory CD8 clonotypes were shared. Because the study included a small number of donors, the genetic and exposure-history diversity represented was limited. Even with the large sequencing depth, rarefaction of the sorted-subset datasets indicated that sequencing was incomplete. Pairwise subsampling indicated that sequencing depth was expected to affect the degree of clonotype sharing among donors. Estimated clonotype richness was generally larger for naive than for memory subsets. Sampling was limited to blood, and TCR repertoires in tissue likely differ from TCR repertoires in blood. Compared with non-shared clonotypes, the clonotypes found in all four sorted-subset donors had higher generation probabilities.

Donors were healthy HIV-negative adults with no recently reported acute infections or vaccinations. All donors were Caucasian adults living in Nashville, Tennessee, USA. CD4+ T cells were enriched by magnetic negative selection; naive cells were then positively selected on CD45RA, and the negative fraction formed the memory subset. After blood collection by leukapheresis, PBMCs were isolated using Ficoll-Histopaque density gradient centrifugation and then cryopreserved in the vapor phase of liquid nitrogen. Analytical flow cytometry was used to check the purity and quantity of each magnetically sorted T cell population. From each sorted fraction, genomic DNA was isolated and quantified by UV absorbance on a Nanodrop 2000c. This clone was detected only a few times. Its antigen is still unknown. No qualities accompany the bases; no much larger clone lies one base away. Other DNA sequences in the same sample also yield this CDR3.

V was cut back by 3 bases and J by 2 bases, leaving a gap of 5 bases between them. The germline V gene sets CDR1 to KGHSH and CDR2 to LQKENI. The CDR3 runs 12 residues from the cysteine to the phenylalanine. The CDR3 DNA has 36 bases and is translated from base 1. Using the deep immunoSEQ assay, multiplex PCR amplified TCR CDR3 regions from genomic DNA. Genomic DNA extracted from each cell subset was distributed evenly over all wells of several immunoSEQ 96-well plates, and each plate served as one replicate. For sorted subsets, 200 ng of genomic DNA, equivalent to some 30,000 T cell genomes, went into each replicate PCR. Purified libraries were quantified with a Qubit 3.0 fluorometer, sized on a Bioanalyzer 2100, and re-quantified with the KAPA Library Quantification kit. A separate single-read 150-cycle Illumina NextSeq 550 flow cell was used to sequence each immunoSEQ 96-well plate. From the authors' description of their analysis: Because the immunoSEQ output included only junctional sequences and no quality scores, the filtering could not be the same as the filtering used for full-length reads. To assign V/J genes and CDR3, sequences were annotated using PyIR, a Python wrapper for IgBLAST v1.9, with IMGT germline references. Any read was removed if the V/J assignment was weak (E-value above 1e-6), the CDR3 was missing, or the read contained stop codons, out-of-frame junctions, or ambiguous translated residues. V3J clonotypes were defined by identical inferred V gene, J gene, and CDR3 amino acid sequence. Percentage overlap between repertoires was computed as shared unique clonotypes divided by the size of the smaller repertoire. RTK rarefaction, the Chao1 estimator, and Recon v2.1 estimates of unobserved clonotypes were used to assess repertoire richness. OLGA was used to compute generation probabilities for all TCRbeta clonotypes that the gDNA method yielded from a handful of donors. TCRdb provides this immuneACCESS table in a form limited to in-frame rearrangements. Some clones are lacking; in checked studies, under half of them reflect an unresolved V gene, and why the rest are absent is not known. The V and J calls and clone size were taken over from that table, and D and trimming were inferred from the DNA. Present in this sample are over a million clones, 70% to 80% of which were seen just once. The ten largest clonotypes hold approximately 1.5% of the sample.

Here the chain combines TRBV18 and TRBJ2-7, with the D gene not clear enough to name. The TCR was taken from a man aged 18-30 years in good health. Sequenced sample: memory CD4+ T cells sorted from blood. The cell subset or site label on this specimen signifies: CD45RA-negative fraction. The CDR3: CASSPTTYEQYF. Read as DNA, the sequence is TGTGCCAGCTCACCGACGACCTACGAGCAGTACTTC.